This T cell receptor (beta chain) was captured in a study of vaccination effects on CD4 cells after COVID-19. At the level of the study: Either the mRNA-1273 or the BNT162b2 vaccine was given to participants as two doses. Points from the study as a whole: Clones induced by infection and by vaccine showed marked clonal contraction late after vaccination. Few convalescent patients were studied, and early post-infection samples were lacking.

The V end lost 0 bases, the J end lost 7 bases, and 10 bases lay between the germline ends. Germline V gives CDR1 GTSNPN, CDR2 SVGIG (reference sequence). The CDR3 extends over 13 amino acids. Following culture for around 9 days, CD4+ T cells were isolated. Days 3 and 7 saw half the medium replaced with IL-2 medium. Using immunoSEQ multiplex PCR, the repertoire was profiled, and TCRdb retains in-frame clones only, with some absent. The repertoire has 45,000 to 75,000 clones, 60% to 85% of them found once; the top ten carry 3%. With respect to this clone: Its target is unknown.

The receptor was derived from a human donor who received a COVID-19 vaccine. This chain connects TRBV30 to TRBJ1-5; D call uncertain. Source: CD4+ T cells from PBMCs cultured without peptide, taken before COVID-19 vaccination. The CDR3 is CAWSVQGEQPQHF. The CDR3 DNA is TGTGCCTGGAGTGTACAAGGAGAACAGCCCCAGCATTTT.